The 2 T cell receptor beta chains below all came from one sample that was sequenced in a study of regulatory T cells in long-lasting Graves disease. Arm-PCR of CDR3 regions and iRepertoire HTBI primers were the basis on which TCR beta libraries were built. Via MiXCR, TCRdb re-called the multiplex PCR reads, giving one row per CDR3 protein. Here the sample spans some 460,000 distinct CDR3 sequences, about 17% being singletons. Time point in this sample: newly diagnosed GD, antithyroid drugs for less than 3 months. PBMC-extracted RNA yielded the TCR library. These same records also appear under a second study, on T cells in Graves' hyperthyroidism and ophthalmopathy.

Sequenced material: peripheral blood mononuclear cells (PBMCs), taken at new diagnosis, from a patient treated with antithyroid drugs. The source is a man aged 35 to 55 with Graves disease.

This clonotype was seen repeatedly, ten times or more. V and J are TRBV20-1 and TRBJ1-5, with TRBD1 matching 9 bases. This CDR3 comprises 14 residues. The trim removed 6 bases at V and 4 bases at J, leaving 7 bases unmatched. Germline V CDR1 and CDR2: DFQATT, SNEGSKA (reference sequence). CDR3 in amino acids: CSAQETGGNQPQHF. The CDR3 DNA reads TGCAGTGCCCAAGAGACAGGGGGAAATCAGCCCCAGCATTTT.

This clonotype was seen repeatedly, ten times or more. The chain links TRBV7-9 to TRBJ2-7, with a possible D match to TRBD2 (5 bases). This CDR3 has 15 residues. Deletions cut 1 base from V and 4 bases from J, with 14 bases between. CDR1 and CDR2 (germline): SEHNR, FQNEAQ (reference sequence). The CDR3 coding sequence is TGTGCCAGCAGCTTAGTACTAGAATGGGAATACGAGCAGTACTTC. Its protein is CASSLVLEWEYEQYF.